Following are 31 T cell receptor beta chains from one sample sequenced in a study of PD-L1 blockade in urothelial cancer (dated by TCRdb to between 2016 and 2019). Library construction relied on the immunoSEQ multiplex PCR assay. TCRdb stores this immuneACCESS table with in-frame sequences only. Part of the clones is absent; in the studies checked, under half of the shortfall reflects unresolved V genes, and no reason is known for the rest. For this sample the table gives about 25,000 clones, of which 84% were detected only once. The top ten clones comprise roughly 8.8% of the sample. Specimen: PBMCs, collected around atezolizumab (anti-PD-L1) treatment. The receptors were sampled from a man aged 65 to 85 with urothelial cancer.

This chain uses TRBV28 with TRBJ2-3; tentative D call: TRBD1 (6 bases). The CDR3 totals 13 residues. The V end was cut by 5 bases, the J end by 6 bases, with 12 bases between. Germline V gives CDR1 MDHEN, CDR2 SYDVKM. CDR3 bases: TGTGCCAGCAGTCCCCAGGGGTGGGATACGCAGTATTTT. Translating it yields CASSPQGWDTQYF.

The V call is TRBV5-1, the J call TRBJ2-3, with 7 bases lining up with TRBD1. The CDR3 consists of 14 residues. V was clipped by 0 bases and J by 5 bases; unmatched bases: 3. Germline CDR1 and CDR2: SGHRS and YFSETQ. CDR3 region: CASSLVPGGDTQYF. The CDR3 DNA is TGCGCCAGCAGCTTGGTACCAGGGGGAGATACGCAGTATTTT.

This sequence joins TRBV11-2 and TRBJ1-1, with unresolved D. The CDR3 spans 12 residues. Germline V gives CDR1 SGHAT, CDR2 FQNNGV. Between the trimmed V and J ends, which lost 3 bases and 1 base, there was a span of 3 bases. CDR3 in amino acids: CASSFGNTEAFF. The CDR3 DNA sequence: TGTGCCAGCAGCTTCGGGAACACTGAAGCTTTCTTT. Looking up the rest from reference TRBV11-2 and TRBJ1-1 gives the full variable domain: EAGVAQSPRYKIIEKRQSVAFWCNPISGHATLYWYQQILGQGPKLLIQFQNNGVVDDSQLPKDRFSAERLKGVDSTLKIQPAKLEDSAVYLCASSFGNTEAFFGQGTRLTVV.

CDR3 loop: CASSLEDPGYGYTF. CDR3 coding DNA: TGTGCCAGCAGCCTGGAGGACCCGGGGTATGGCTACACCTTC. This rearrangement joins TRBV5-6 to TRBJ1-2; unclear D gene. Looked up from germline, CDR1 is SGHDT and CDR2 is YYEEEE. CDR3 length equals 14 residues. V dropped 4 bases and J dropped 5 bases, with 15 bases sitting between them.

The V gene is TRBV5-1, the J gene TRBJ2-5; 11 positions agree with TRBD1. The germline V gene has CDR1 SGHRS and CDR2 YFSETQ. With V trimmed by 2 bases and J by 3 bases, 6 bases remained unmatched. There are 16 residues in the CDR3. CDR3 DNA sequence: TGCGCCAGCAGCTTACCGGGACAGGGGGTGGAAGAGACCCAGTACTTC. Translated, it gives CASSLPGQGVEETQYF.

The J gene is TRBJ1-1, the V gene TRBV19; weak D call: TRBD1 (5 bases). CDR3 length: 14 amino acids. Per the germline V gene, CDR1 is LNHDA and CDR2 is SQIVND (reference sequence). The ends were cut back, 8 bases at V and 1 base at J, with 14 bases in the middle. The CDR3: CASAQRQGNTEAFF. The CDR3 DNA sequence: TGTGCCAGTGCTCAGAGGCAGGGGAACACTGAAGCTTTCTTT. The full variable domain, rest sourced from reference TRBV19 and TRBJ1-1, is DGGITQSPKYLFRKEGQNVTLSCEQNLNHDAMYWYRQDPGQGLRLIYYSQIVNDFQKGDIAEGYSVSREKKESFPLTVTSAQKNPTAFYLCASAQRQGNTEAFFGQGTRLTVV.

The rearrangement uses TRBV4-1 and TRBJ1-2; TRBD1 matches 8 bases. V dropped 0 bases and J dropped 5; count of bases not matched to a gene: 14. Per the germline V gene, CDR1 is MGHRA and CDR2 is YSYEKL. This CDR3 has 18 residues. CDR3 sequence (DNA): TGCGCCAGCAGCCAAGATCCGTTAGACAGGGACAGGTTTTATGGCTACACCTTC. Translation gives CASSQDPLDRDRFYGYTF.

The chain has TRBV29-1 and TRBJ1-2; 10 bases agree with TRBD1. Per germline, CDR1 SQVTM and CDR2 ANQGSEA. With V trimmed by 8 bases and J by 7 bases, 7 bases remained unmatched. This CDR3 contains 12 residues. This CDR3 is CSYRQGASGYTF. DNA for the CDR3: TGCAGCTATCGACAGGGGGCGTCTGGCTACACCTTC. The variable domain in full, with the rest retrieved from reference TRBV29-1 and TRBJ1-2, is SAVISQKPSRDICQRGTSLTIQCQVDSQVTMMFWYRQQPGQSLTLIATANQGSEATYESGFVIDKFPISRPNLTFSTLTVSNMSPEDSSIYLCSYRQGASGYTFGSGTRLTVV.

CDR3 sequence: CASSLIRGSYEQYF. The CDR3 bases are TGTGCCAGTTCCCTTATACGGGGCTCCTACGAGCAGTACTTC. This chain uses TRBV6-5 with TRBJ2-7, with a tentative D call TRBD2 (5 bases). The V gene lost 9 bases and the J gene lost 0 bases, with 15 bases spanning the gap. The germline V gene encodes CDR1 MNHEY and CDR2 SVGAGI. This CDR3 has 14 amino acids.

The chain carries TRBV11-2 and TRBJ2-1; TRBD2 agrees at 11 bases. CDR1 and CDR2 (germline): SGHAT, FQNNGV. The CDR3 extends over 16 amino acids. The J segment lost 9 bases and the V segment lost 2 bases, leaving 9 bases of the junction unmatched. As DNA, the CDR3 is TGTGCCAGCAGCTTATGGGGTAGCGGGAGGGCGACTGAGCAGTTCTTC. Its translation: CASSLWGSGRATEQFF.

The CDR3 DNA is TGTGCCATCCAGAGCGGGAGGGCCCACGAGCAGTACTTC. Encoded protein: CAIQSGRAHEQYF. The chain employs TRBV28 and TRBJ2-7; TRBD2 matches 10 bases. There are 13 residues in the CDR3. The germline gives CDR1 MDHEN, CDR2 SYDVKM. Trimming took 10 bases from V and 5 from J; bases not matched to a gene: 8. The entire variable domain, with the rest obtained from reference TRBV28 and TRBJ2-7, is as follows: DVKVTQSSRYLVKRTGEKVFLECVQDMDHENMFWYRQDPGLGLRLIYFSYDVKMKEKGDIPEGYSVSREKKERFSLILESASTNQTSMYLCAIQSGRAHEQYFGPGTRLTVT.

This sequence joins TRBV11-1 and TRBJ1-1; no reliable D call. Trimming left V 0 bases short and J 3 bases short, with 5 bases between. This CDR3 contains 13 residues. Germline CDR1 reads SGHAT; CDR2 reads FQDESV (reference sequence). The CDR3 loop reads CASSLAFDTEAFF. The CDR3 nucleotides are TGTGCCAGCAGCTTAGCCTTCGACACTGAAGCTTTCTTT.

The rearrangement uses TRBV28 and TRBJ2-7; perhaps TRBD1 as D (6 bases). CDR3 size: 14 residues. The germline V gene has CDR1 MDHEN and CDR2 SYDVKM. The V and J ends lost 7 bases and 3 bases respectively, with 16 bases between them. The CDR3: CASKTSQGFYEQYF. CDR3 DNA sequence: TGTGCCAGCAAAACCTCACAGGGTTTCTACGAGCAGTACTTC.

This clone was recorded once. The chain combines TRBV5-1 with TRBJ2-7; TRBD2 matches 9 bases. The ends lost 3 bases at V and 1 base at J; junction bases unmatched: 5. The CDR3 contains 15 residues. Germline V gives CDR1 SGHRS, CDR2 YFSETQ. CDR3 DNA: TGCGCCAGCAGCTCGACTAGCGGCGCTTCCTACGAGCAGTACTTC. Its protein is CASSSTSGASYEQYF.

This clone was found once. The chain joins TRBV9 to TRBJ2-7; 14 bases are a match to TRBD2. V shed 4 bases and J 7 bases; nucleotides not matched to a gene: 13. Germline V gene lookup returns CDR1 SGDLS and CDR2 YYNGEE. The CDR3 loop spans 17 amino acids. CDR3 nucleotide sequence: TGTGCCAGCAGCCCAGGACTAGCGGGAGGAGTTCGTCGGGAGCAGTACTTC. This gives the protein CASSPGLAGGVRREQYF.

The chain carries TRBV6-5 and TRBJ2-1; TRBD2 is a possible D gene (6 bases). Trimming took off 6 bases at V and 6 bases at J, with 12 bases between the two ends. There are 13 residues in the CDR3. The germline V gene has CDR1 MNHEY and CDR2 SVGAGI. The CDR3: CASSFGGVNEQFF. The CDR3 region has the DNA TGTGCCAGCAGCTTCGGAGGGGTCAATGAGCAGTTCTTC.

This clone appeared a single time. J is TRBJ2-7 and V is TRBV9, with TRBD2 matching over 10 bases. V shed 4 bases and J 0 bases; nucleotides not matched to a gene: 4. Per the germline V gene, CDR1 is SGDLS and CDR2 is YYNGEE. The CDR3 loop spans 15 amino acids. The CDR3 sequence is CASSKLAGGSYEQYF. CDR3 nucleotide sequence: TGTGCCAGCAGCAAATTAGCGGGGGGCTCCTACGAGCAGTACTTC.

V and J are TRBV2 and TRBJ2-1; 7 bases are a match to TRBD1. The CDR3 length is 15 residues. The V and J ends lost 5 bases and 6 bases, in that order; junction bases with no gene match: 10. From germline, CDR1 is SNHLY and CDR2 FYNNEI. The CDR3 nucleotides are TGTGCCAGCAGTATGGACAGGCCACCGTCCAATGAGCAGTTCTTC. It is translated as CASSMDRPPSNEQFF.

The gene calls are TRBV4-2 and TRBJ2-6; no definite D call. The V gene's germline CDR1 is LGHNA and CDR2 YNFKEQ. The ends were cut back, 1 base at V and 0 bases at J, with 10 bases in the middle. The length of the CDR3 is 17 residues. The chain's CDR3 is CASSQALRVSGANVLTF. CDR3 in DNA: TGTGCCAGCAGCCAAGCGTTAAGAGTCTCTGGGGCCAACGTCCTGACTTTC.

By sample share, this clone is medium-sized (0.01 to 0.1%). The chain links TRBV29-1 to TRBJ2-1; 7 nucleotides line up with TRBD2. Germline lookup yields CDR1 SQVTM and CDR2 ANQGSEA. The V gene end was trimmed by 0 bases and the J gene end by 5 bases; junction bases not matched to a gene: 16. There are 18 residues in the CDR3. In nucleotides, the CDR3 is TGCAGCGTTGAAGAGGTTGAGGGTGCTAGCGGAGAGAACAATGAGCAGTTCTTC. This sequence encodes CSVEEVEGASGENNEQFF.

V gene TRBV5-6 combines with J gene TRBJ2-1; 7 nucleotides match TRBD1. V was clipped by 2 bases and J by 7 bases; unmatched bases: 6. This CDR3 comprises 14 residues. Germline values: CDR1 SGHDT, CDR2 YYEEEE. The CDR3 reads CASSLIGQVNEQFF. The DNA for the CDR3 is TGTGCCAGCAGCTTAATCGGACAGGTGAATGAGCAGTTCTTC.

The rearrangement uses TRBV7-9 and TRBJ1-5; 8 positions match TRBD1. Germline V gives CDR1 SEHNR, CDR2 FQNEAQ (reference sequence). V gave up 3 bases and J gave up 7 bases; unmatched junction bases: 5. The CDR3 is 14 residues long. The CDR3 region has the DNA TGTGCCAGCAGCTTCGGGACAGGTGGACAGCCCCAGCATTTT. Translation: CASSFGTGGQPQHF.

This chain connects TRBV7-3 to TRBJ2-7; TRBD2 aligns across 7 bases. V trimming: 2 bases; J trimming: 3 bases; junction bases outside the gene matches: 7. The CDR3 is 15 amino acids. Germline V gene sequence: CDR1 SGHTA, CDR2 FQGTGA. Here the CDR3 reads CASSLQAGAVYEQYF. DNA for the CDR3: TGTGCCAGCAGCTTACAGGCGGGAGCGGTCTACGAGCAGTACTTC.

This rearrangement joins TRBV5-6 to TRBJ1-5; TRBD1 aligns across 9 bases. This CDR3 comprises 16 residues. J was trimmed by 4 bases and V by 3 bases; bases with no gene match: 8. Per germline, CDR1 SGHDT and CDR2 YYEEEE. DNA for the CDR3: TGTGCCAGCAGCTGGGGACAGGGCTTACGTAATCAGCCCCAGCATTTT. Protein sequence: CASSWGQGLRNQPQHF.

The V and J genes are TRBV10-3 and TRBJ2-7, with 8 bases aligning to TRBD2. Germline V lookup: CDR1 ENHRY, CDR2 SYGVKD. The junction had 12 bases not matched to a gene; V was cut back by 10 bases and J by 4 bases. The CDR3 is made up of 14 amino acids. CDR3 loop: CATLREGGAYEQYF. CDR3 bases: TGTGCCACCCTCCGGGAGGGCGGGGCGTACGAGCAGTACTTC.

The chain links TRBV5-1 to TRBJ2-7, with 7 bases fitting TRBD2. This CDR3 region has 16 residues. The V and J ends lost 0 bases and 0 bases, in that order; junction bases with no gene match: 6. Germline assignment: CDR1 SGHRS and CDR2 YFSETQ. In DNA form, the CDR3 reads TGCGCCAGCAGCTTGGGACTAGCTGAGACCTCCTACGAGCAGTACTTC. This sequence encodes CASSLGLAETSYEQYF.

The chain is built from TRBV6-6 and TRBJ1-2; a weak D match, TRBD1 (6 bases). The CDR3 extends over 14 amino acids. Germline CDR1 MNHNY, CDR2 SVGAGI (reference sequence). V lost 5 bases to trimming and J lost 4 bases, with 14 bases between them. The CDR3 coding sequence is TGTGCCAGCAGTCGTGAGGACAGACCCTATGGCTACACCTTC. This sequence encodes CASSREDRPYGYTF.

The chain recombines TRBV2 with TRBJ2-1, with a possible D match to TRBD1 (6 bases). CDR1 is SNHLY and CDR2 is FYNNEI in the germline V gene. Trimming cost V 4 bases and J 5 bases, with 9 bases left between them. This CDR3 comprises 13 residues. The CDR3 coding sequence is TGTGCCAGCAGTGGGGGGCTAAACAATGAGCAGTTCTTC. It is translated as CASSGGLNNEQFF.

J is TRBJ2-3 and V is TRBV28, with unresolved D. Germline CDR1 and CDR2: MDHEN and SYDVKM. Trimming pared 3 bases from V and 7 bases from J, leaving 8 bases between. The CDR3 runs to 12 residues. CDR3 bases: TGTGCCAGCAGTTTCGAAGCGTATACGCAGTATTTT. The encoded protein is CASSFEAYTQYF.

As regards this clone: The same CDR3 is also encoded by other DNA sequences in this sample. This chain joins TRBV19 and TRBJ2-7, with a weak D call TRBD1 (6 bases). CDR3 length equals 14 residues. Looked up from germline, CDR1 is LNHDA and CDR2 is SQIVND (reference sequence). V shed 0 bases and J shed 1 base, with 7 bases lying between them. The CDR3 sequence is CASSIDRGSYEQYF. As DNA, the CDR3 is TGTGCCAGTAGTATAGACAGGGGTTCCTACGAGCAGTACTTC.

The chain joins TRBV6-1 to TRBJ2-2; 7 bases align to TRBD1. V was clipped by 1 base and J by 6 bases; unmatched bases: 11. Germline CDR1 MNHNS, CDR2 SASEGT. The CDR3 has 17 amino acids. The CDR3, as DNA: TGTGCCAGCAGTGAAGGCGACAGGGCTATTGTTTCCGGGGAGCTGTTTTTT. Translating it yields CASSEGDRAIVSGELFF.